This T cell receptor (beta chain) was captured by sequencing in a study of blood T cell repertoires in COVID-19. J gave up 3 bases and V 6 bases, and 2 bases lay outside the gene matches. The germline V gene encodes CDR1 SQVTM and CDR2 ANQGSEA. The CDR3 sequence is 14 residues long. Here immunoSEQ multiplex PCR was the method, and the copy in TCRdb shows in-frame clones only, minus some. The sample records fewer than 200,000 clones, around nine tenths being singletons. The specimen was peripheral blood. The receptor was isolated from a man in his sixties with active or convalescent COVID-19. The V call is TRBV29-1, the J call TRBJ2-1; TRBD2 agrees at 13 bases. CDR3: CSVGTSGDYNEQFF. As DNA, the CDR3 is TGCAGCGTGGGGACTAGCGGGGACTACAATGAGCAGTTCTTC.